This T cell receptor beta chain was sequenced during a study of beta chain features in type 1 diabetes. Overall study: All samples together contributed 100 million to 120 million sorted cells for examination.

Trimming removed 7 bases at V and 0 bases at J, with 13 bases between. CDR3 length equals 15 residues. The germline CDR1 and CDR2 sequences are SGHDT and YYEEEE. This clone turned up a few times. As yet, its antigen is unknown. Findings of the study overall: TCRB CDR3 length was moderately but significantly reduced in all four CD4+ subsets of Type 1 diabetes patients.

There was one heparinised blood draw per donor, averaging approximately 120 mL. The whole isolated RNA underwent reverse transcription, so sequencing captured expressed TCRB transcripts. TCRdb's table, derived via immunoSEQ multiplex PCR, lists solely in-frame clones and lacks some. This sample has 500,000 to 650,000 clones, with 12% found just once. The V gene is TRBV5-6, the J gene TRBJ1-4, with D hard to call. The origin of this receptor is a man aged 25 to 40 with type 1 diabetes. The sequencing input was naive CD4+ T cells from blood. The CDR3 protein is CASGLLVATNEKLFF. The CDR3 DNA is TGTGCCAGCGGGCTTCTAGTTGCAACTAATGAAAAACTGTTTTTT.